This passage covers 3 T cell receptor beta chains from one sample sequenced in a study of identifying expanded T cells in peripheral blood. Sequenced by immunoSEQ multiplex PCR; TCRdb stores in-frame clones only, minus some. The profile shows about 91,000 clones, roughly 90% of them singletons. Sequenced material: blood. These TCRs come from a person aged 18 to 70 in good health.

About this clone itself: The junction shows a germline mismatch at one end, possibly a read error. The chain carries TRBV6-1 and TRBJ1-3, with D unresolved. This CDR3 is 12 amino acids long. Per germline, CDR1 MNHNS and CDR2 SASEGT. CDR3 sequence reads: CASSDIRSQRNF. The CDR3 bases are TGTGCCAGCAGTGATATCAGGTCCCAAAGGAATTTT.

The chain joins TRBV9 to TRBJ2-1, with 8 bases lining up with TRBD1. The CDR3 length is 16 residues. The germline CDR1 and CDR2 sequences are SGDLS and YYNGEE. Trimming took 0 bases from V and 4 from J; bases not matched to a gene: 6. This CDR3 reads CASSVGVGQGYNEQFF. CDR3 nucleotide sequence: TGTGCCAGCAGCGTAGGGGTCGGACAGGGTTACAATGAGCAGTTCTTC.

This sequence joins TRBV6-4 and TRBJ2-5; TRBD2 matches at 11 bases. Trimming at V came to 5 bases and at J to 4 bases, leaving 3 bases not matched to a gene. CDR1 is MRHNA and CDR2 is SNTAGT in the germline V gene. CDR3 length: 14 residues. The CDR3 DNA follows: TGTGCCAGCAGTCCCCTAGCGGGAGGAGAGACCCAGTACTTC. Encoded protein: CASSPLAGGETQYF.